This T cell receptor beta chain was sequenced for a study of blood T cell repertoires in COVID-19. As for the study in general: PBMCs, B-cell-depleted T cells, or T cells were the source of the cDNA or gDNA that made up the material.

Trimming cost V 3 bases and J 2 bases, with 8 bases left between them. CDR1 is SGHNT and CDR2 is YENEEA in the germline V gene. This CDR3 spans 13 amino acids. Only in-frame clones appear in the TCRdb table, and some are missing; sequencing was by immunoSEQ multiplex PCR. The sample holds tens of thousands of clones; under 90% are singletons and the top ten take about 22%. The clonotype was recovered from a man aged 50-59 years with active COVID-19. The V call is TRBV11-3, the J call TRBJ2-7; D is undetermined. Sequenced input: peripheral blood. CDR3 sequence: CASSLNLAYEQYF. CDR3 sequence (DNA): TGTGCCAGCAGCTTGAACCTAGCCTACGAGCAGTACTTC.